This T cell receptor beta chain was profiled in a study of beta chain features in type 1 diabetes. General study results and limits: It was possible that PCR favored shorter templates, equally so in patients and controls. For Type 1 diabetes patients, all four CD4+ subsets carried TCRB CDR3s that were moderately but significantly shorter.

Every donor had blood drawn once into heparin, approximately 110 mL on average. A few counts support this clone. The antigen remains undetermined. V was pared by 3 bases and J by 2 bases, with 4 bases of the junction left unmatched. In germline, CDR1 is SGHRS, CDR2 YFSETQ. This CDR3 contains 16 residues. Investigators reverse transcribed all isolated RNA, so they sequenced expressed TCRB transcripts. Sequenced naive, central memory and regulatory T cell samples produced an average of roughly 3.6 million reads. The protocol was immunoSEQ multiplex PCR, while the TCRdb copy is restricted to in-frame clones and leaves out a portion. The sample consists of about 240,000 clones, around a quarter of them appearing once.

This clonotype was obtained from a man in his thirties or forties in good health. The chain couples TRBV5-1 to TRBJ2-2; 10 nucleotides agree with TRBD2. Specimen: central memory CD4+ T cells from blood. The CDR3 region has the DNA TGCGCCAGCAGCTGGCTAGCGGGGGAAAACACCGGGGAGCTGTTTTTT. It yields the protein CASSWLAGENTGELFF.